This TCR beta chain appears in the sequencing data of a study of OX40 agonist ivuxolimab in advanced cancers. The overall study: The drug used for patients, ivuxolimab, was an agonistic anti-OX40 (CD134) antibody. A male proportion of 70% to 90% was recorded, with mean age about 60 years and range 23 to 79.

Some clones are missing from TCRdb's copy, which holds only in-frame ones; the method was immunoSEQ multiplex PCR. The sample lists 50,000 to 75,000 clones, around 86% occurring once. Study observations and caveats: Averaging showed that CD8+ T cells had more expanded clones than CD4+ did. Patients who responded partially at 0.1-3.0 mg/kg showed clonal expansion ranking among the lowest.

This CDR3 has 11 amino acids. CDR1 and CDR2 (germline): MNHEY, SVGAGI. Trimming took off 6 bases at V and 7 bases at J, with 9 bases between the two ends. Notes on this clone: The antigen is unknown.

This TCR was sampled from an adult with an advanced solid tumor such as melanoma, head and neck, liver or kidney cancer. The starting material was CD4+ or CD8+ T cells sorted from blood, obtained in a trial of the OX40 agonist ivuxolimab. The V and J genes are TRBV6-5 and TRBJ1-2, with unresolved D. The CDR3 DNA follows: TGTGCCAGCAGAGAGCTAGGTGGCTACACCTTC. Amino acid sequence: CASRELGGYTF.